The 27 T cell receptor beta chains in this list originate from one sample, sequenced in a study of shared clonotypes between healthy human individuals (TCRdb year 2020). The receptor library was made with the immunoSEQ multiplex PCR assay. The immuneACCESS repertoire file appears here via TCRdb, limited to in-frame rearrangements. These files lack a portion of the clones; in checked studies, under half of the deficit traces to unresolved V genes, and the cause of the others is not known. The sample table lists just over 2,000,000 clones, less than 95% of them with a count of one. The top ten constitute roughly 1% of the sample. CD8 naive samples consisted of CD45RO-negative cells that were positively selected for CCR7, yielding a CD45RA+CCR7+ population without TemRA cells. The sequenced sample consisted of naive CD8+ T cells sorted from blood. This specimen's cell subset or site label, per the study, means: CD45RA+CCR7+. Source of these receptors: a young man in good health.

The rearrangement links TRBV6-5 to TRBJ2-7, with 8 bases that match TRBD1. The CDR3 loop spans 14 amino acids. CDR1 and CDR2 (germline): MNHEY, SVGAGI. The V segment lost 5 bases and the J segment 2 bases; nucleotides outside the gene matches: 5. The CDR3 DNA reads TGTGCCAGCAGTCAGGCGACAGGGGCCTACGAGCAGTACTTC. It codes for CASSQATGAYEQYF.

The V and J genes are TRBV12-5 and TRBJ2-7; TRBD1 aligns across 9 bases. This CDR3 comprises 14 residues. V lost 9 bases to trimming and J lost 3 bases; unmatched junction nucleotides: 9. The germline gives CDR1 LGHNT, CDR2 FRNRAP. The CDR3 here is CASITGQGGYEQYF. CDR3 nucleotides: TGTGCTAGCATTACGGGACAGGGAGGCTACGAGCAGTACTTC.

A word on this clone: This sample also contains other DNA sequences that code for the same CDR3. This rearrangement joins TRBV4-1 to TRBJ2-7; 11 bases line up with TRBD2. J gave up 4 bases and V 3 bases, and 5 bases lay outside the gene matches. The CDR3 runs 15 residues. CDR1 and CDR2 from the germline V gene are MGHRA and YSYEKL. The CDR3 DNA sequence: TGCGCCAGCAGCCACTTAGCGGGGGGGGAGTACGAGCAGTACTTC. The encoded protein is CASSHLAGGEYEQYF.

J is TRBJ1-6 and V is TRBV7-9; D possibly corresponds to TRBD1 (5 bases). The germline V gene has CDR1 SEHNR and CDR2 FQNEAQ (reference sequence). Deletions cut 5 bases from V and 2 bases from J, with 13 bases between. The CDR3 consists of 16 residues. The CDR3 here is CASSAGGGAYNSPLHF. The CDR3 nucleotides are TGTGCCAGCAGCGCCGGGGGTGGGGCCTATAATTCACCCCTCCACTTT. Based on the CDR3 plus reference TRBV7-9 and TRBJ1-6, the full variable domain is DTGVSQNPRHKITKRGQNVTFRCDPISEHNRLYWYRQTLGQGPEFLTYFQNEAQLEKSRLLSDRFSAERPKGSFSTLEIQRTEQGDSAMYLCASSAGGGAYNSPLHFGNGTRLTVT.

V gene TRBV10-3 combines with J gene TRBJ2-5, with 9 bases lining up with TRBD1. Per the germline V gene, CDR1 is ENHRY and CDR2 is SYGVKD. Unmatched junction bases numbered 2, after V lost 2 bases and J lost 4 bases. CDR3 length equals 14 residues. The CDR3 sequence: CAISEGQGSETQYF. The CDR3 DNA follows: TGTGCCATCAGTGAGGGACAGGGGTCAGAGACCCAGTACTTC.

A word on this clone: The sample holds other DNA sequences that translate to the same CDR3. This chain connects TRBV4-3 to TRBJ2-5; no definite D call. The CDR3 runs 13 residues. CDR1 is LGHNA, CDR2 YSLEER, per germline. The V end lost 0 bases, the J end lost 3 bases, and 5 bases lay between the germline ends. The CDR3 nucleotides read TGCGCCAGCAGCCAAGATCTAGAAGAGACCCAGTACTTC. Amino acids: CASSQDLEETQYF.

This chain uses TRBV29-1 with TRBJ2-7; 13 bases are shared with TRBD2. Germline V CDR1 and CDR2: SQVTM, ANQGSEA. V shed 6 bases, J shed 6 bases, and the junction held 5 bases outside the gene matches. The CDR3 runs to 13 residues. Written as DNA, the CDR3 is TGCAGCGTCGGACTAGCGGGAGCATTCGAGCAGTACTTC. Amino acids: CSVGLAGAFEQYF.

The rearrangement joins TRBV6-5 to TRBJ2-1, with D tentatively TRBD2 (5 bases). The CDR3 covers 14 residues. CDR1 is MNHEY and CDR2 is SVGAGI in the germline V gene. The ends were cut back, 2 bases at V and 4 bases at J, with 9 bases in the middle. CDR3 loop: CASSYKDSYNEQFF. CDR3 DNA sequence: TGTGCCAGCAGTTACAAGGACTCGTACAATGAGCAGTTCTTC.

V and J are TRBV11-2 and TRBJ1-1, with D possibly TRBD1 on 5 matching bases. V lost 5 bases and J 5 bases, leaving 12 bases between the germline ends. The CDR3 covers 13 residues. The V gene's germline CDR1 is SGHAT and CDR2 FQNNGV. The CDR3 DNA reads as TGTGCCAGCAGCCCGGGACTTGAGACTGAAGCTTTCTTT. Amino acid sequence: CASSPGLETEAFF.

The chain uses TRBV11-2 and TRBJ2-1; perhaps TRBD2 as D (5 bases). The CDR3 runs to 16 residues. V lost 1 base, J lost 6 bases, and 16 bases lay in between. CDR1 and CDR2 from the germline V gene are SGHAT and FQNNGV. The CDR3 coding sequence is TGTGCCAGCAGCTTAGTATACCTAGTAGAGGGCAATGAGCAGTTCTTC. It translates to CASSLVYLVEGNEQFF.

The V call is TRBV29-1, the J call TRBJ1-2; D remains ambiguous. CDR3 length: 11 amino acids. Germline V gene sequence: CDR1 SQVTM, CDR2 ANQGSEA. Trimming removed 3 bases at V and 8 bases at J, with 10 bases between. CDR3 nucleotides: TGCAGCGTTGATTTTGGGCTAGGCTACACCTTC. It is translated as CSVDFGLGYTF.

The chain couples TRBV7-9 to TRBJ2-7; D may be TRBD1 (6 bases). Germline V gene data show CDR1 as SEHNR and CDR2 as FQNEAQ (reference sequence). The CDR3 sequence is 14 residues long. V gave up 1 base and J gave up 2 bases, with 9 bases separating them. For the CDR3, the DNA is TGTGCCAGCAGCTTAGGGGGGCCTACCTACGAGCAGTACTTC. It encodes CASSLGGPTYEQYF.

The J gene is TRBJ2-2, the V gene TRBV5-6; D unclear. Trimming took off 0 bases at V and 3 bases at J, with 12 bases between the two ends. CDR3 length: 16 amino acids. Per germline, CDR1 SGHDT and CDR2 YYEEEE. The CDR3 region has the DNA TGTGCCAGCAGCTTGGAATCGGTTGGGGACACCGGGGAGCTGTTTTTT. It is translated as CASSLESVGDTGELFF.

The CDR3: CASSSGGVYYEQYF. Here the CDR3 DNA reads TGTGCCAGCAGTTCGGGAGGGGTTTACTACGAGCAGTACTTC. The chain has TRBV27 and TRBJ2-7; TRBD2 agrees at 8 bases. Losses at the gene ends were 4 bases for V and 3 bases for J; bases not matched to a gene: 5. CDR1 is MNHEY, CDR2 SMNVEV, per germline (reference sequence). The CDR3 sequence is 14 residues long.

This chain joins TRBV7-9 and TRBJ2-5; tentatively, D is TRBD2 (6 bases). V was cut by 4 bases and J by 3 bases, with 15 bases left in between. Germline-derived CDR1 and CDR2 are SEHNR and FQNEAQ (reference sequence). This CDR3 is built from 15 residues. CDR3: CASSSDSSAKETQYF. The CDR3 region has the DNA TGTGCCAGCAGCTCCGACTCTAGCGCCAAAGAGACCCAGTACTTC.

As for this clone: The same CDR3 can be traced to other DNA sequences in this sample. This chain uses TRBV7-9 with TRBJ2-3, with 8 bases that match TRBD1. CDR1 is SEHNR, CDR2 FQNEAQ, per germline (reference sequence). V gave up 3 bases and J gave up 3 bases; unmatched junction bases: 5. The CDR3 has 15 amino acids. The CDR3: CASSFLQGGTDTQYF. CDR3 bases: TGTGCCAGCAGCTTCCTACAGGGGGGAACAGATACGCAGTATTTT.

The V call is TRBV13, the J call TRBJ2-7, with D perhaps TRBD2 (6 bases). CDR1 PRHDT and CDR2 FYEKMQ come from the germline V gene (reference sequence). The CDR3 is 16 residues long. The V end lost 0 bases, the J end lost 3 bases, and 15 bases lay between the germline ends. The CDR3 loop is CASSLGEGTRYYEQYF. In nucleotides, the CDR3 is TGTGCCAGCAGCTTAGGCGAGGGGACTCGTTACTACGAGCAGTACTTC.

This chain uses TRBV5-4 with TRBJ1-2, with no clear D. CDR1 and CDR2 (germline): SGHNT, YYREEE (reference sequence). V was trimmed by 4 bases and J by 6 bases, leaving 25 bases between them. The CDR3 runs to 17 residues. The CDR3 reads CASSGISVQVVLNGYTF. CDR3 coding DNA: TGTGCCAGCAGCGGTATATCGGTTCAGGTAGTTCTTAATGGCTACACCTTC.

V and J are TRBV11-2 and TRBJ1-5; 9 bases match TRBD1. V lost 4 bases, J lost 6 bases, and 4 bases stayed unmatched. The germline gives CDR1 SGHAT, CDR2 FQNNGV. The length of the CDR3 is 14 residues. CDR3 in amino acids: CASSSGQGSQPQHF. The CDR3 nucleotides read TGTGCCAGCAGCTCCGGACAGGGGTCTCAGCCCCAGCATTTT.

The V and J genes are TRBV4-1 and TRBJ2-1; the match to TRBD1 covers 7 bases. The CDR3 runs to 14 residues. V dropped 3 bases and J dropped 5; count of bases not matched to a gene: 4. Germline values: CDR1 MGHRA, CDR2 YSYEKL. The CDR3 DNA sequence: TGCGCCAGCAGCCATTTTACAGGGGACAATGAGCAGTTCTTC. Translating it yields CASSHFTGDNEQFF.

The gene calls are TRBV10-3 and TRBJ2-7; D unresolved. CDR3 length: 13 amino acids. Per germline, CDR1 ENHRY and CDR2 SYGVKD. Trimming pared 8 bases from V and 5 bases from J, leaving 16 bases between. The chain's CDR3 is CAIGRPTFDEQYF. In DNA, the CDR3 is TGTGCCATCGGCCGGCCCACCTTCGACGAGCAGTACTTC.

The chain is built from TRBV7-6 and TRBJ2-7; 15 positions match TRBD2. Per germline, CDR1 SGHVS and CDR2 FNYEAQ. This CDR3 spans 15 amino acids. The V segment lost 5 bases and the J segment 6 bases; nucleotides outside the gene matches: 5. The CDR3 DNA is TGTGCCAGCAGCCAGACGGGACTAGCGGGAGGCGAGCAGTACTTC. This encodes CASSQTGLAGGEQYF.

In its sample, this clone was seen once. The V call is TRBV11-2, the J call TRBJ2-6; tentatively, D is TRBD1 (6 bases). Trimming shortened V by 2 bases and J by 4 bases, and 15 bases separated the two germline ends. Per the germline V gene, CDR1 is SGHAT and CDR2 is FQNNGV. CDR3 length: 17 amino acids. Here the CDR3 DNA reads TGTGCCAGCAGCTTATTGTCCTGGGGGCTCGGGGCCAACGTCCTGACTTTC. Encoded protein: CASSLLSWGLGANVLTF.

V gene TRBV9 combines with J gene TRBJ1-1, with D possibly being TRBD1 (6 bases). Per the germline V gene, CDR1 is SGDLS and CDR2 is YYNGEE. Deletions cut 3 bases from V and 1 base from J, with 16 bases between. The CDR3 has 16 residues. The CDR3 is CASSAPGQLTNTEAFF. CDR3 nucleotides: TGTGCCAGCAGCGCCCCCGGACAGCTAACGAACACTGAAGCTTTCTTT.

Details on this clone: Other DNA sequences from this sample encode an identical CDR3 as well. This chain joins TRBV10-2 and TRBJ2-7, with D possibly matching TRBD2 (6 bases). Trimming stripped 6 bases from V and 3 bases from J, with 9 bases between. Germline V CDR1 and CDR2: WSHSY, SAAADI. CDR3 length: 12 residues. In DNA, the CDR3 is TGCGCCAGCAGCCCCGGGAGCTACGAGCAGTACTTC. Its translation: CASSPGSYEQYF.

The genes are TRBV4-1 and TRBJ2-7; 9 bases are a match to TRBD2. The trim removed 4 bases at V and 2 bases at J, leaving 12 bases unmatched. The CDR3 is 17 residues long. Germline V gene lookup returns CDR1 MGHRA and CDR2 YSYEKL. The CDR3 protein is CASSLGGVLAGTYEQYF. For the CDR3, the DNA is TGCGCCAGCAGCCTCGGGGGGGTGCTAGCGGGAACCTACGAGCAGTACTTC.

CDR3 amino acids: CASTPLGEGTGELFF. The CDR3 nucleotides are TGTGCCAGCACGCCCCTCGGGGAGGGCACCGGGGAGCTGTTTTTT. V gene TRBV13 combines with J gene TRBJ2-2, with 7 bases that match TRBD2. The V gene end was trimmed by 7 bases and the J gene end by 4 bases; junction bases not matched to a gene: 9. The CDR3 has 15 residues. The germline V gene has CDR1 PRHDT and CDR2 FYEKMQ (reference sequence).